This T cell receptor (beta chain) was recovered during a study of blood T cell repertoires in COVID-19. The CDR3 consists of 14 residues. In germline, CDR1 is SEHNR, CDR2 FQNEAQ (reference sequence). The germline V and J ends were trimmed by 5 bases and 1 base, with 11 bases remaining between them. Profiled with immunoSEQ multiplex PCR; TCRdb holds only in-frame clones, not every one. Of over 250,000 clones in the sample, roughly 89% were seen once. Sample: peripheral blood. The V and J genes are TRBV7-9 and TRBJ1-1, with D possibly matching TRBD1 (5 bases). The clonotype originates from a man aged 45 to 65 with acute or convalescent COVID-19. In DNA form, the CDR3 reads TGTGCCAGCAGCCCCAGGGTTGAGAACACTGAAGCTTTCTTT. This translates into CASSPRVENTEAFF.